This is a list of T cell receptor beta chains from one sample in a study of radiation and T cells in renal cell carcinoma. Here immunoSEQ multiplex PCR was the method, and the copy in TCRdb shows in-frame clones only, minus some. This table holds some 130,000 clones, approximately 90% found once. This sample comprised blood, obtained from a patient whose treatment included radiotherapy and nephrectomy. The source is a woman aged 65 to 85 with renal cell carcinoma. The CDR3 runs from the conserved cysteine through the conserved F or W. Expanded clones get a size class; other rows say once, few or many, or leave the size out.

TRBJ1-1,few,TRBV19,13,CASTPTNRAEAFF
TRBJ1-6,.,TRBV5-4,16,CASSQEVPRGQSPLHF
TRBJ1-1,once,TRBV5-4,12,CASSLKNTEAFF
TRBJ1-1,.,TRBV5-6,12,CASSQGLNRAFF
TRBJ1-5,.,TRBV10-1,14,CAREPGQNYQPQHF
TRBJ1-5,.,TRBV6-6,13,CASSDTGMQPQHF
TRBJ1-1,.,TRBV7-3,13,CASSRDRYTEAFF
TRBJ2-1,.,TRBV6-6,13,CASSYSTSGEQFF
TRBJ1-2,.,TRBV29-1,13,CSVERRANYGYTF
TRBJ2-2,once,TRBV7-2,16,CASSLAPGLRPGELFF
TRBJ2-7,.,TRBV28,14,CASTRTGGSYEQYF
TRBJ1-3,.,TRBV5-1,14,CASSPGQGGDTIYF
TRBJ2-3,.,TRBV19,18,CASSPIRTSGGGTDTQYF
TRBJ2-1,.,TRBV10-3,15,CAISEGGVTYNEQFF
TRBJ1-5,few,TRBV5-1,15,CASSQSGNPNQPQHF
TRBJ1-1,few,TRBV6-5,14,CASSYPGQYTEAFF
TRBJ1-2,.,TRBV12-5,10,CASGGQIADF
TRBJ1-4,.,TRBV2,15,CASSLREVGREKLFF
TRBJ1-1,.,TRBV6-5,13,CASSFAGQGEAFF
TRBJ2-2,.,TRBV4-2,16,CASSQDGGARTGELFF
TRBJ2-2,.,TRBV6-5,12,CASSQNTGELFF
TRBJ1-2,.,TRBV19,12,CASRMGGGGYTF
TRBJ1-5,.,TRBV6-1,14,CASSLSGRNQPQHF
TRBJ2-5,.,TRBV4-1,17,CASSQPTSGGFKETQYF
TRBJ1-4,.,TRBV7-2,14,CASSPGQGYEKLFF
TRBJ2-1,.,TRBV28,11,CASSLGREQFF
TRBJ1-1,few,TRBV7-2,15,CASSHRTARNTEAFF
TRBJ2-7,.,TRBV13,12,CASSLTLYEQYF
TRBJ2-5,.,TRBV7-9,14,CASSLSRGRETQYF
TRBJ2-3,.,TRBV5-1,18,CASSLGNGQGAGTDTQYF
TRBJ2-7,once,TRBV11-3,13,CASSFIRGDEQYF
TRBJ1-1,once,TRBV4-1,16,CASSQLPGTANTEAFF
TRBJ2-1,once,TRBV4-2,19,CASSQDSLSGGASYNEQFF
TRBJ2-2,.,TRBV21-1,16,CASRPAGAEYTGELFF
TRBJ1-2,.,TRBV4-2,14,CASSQGEIPYGYTF
TRBJ1-1,.,TRBV6-5,12,CASSPTRFGAFF
TRBJ2-1,.,TRBV10-3,13,CAISELVGAEQFF
TRBJ2-3,.,TRBV29-1,13,CSVPSGGPHTQYF
TRBJ1-2,.,TRBV20-1,10,CSALTDGYTF
TRBJ2-3,.,TRBV5-1,15,CASSLEGIVGDTQYF
TRBJ1-6,.,TRBV13,14,CASSLGPRELPLHF
TRBJ2-3,once,TRBV4-3,15,CASSQESAGTDTQYF
TRBJ2-7,.,TRBV6-1,15,CASRDKTGSTYEQYF
TRBJ1-2,.,TRBV7-6,14,CASSKLQGGYGYTF
TRBJ2-3,.,TRBV5-1,16,CASRPQTSGGSDTQYF
TRBJ1-2,.,TRBV4-2,15,CASSATGVVNYGYTF
TRBJ1-2,.,TRBV28,13,CASRGLSRDGYTF
TRBJ2-7,.,TRBV5-4,14,CASSSGTGLREQYF
TRBJ2-7,.,TRBV9,14,CASSRGLIGAEQYF
TRBJ2-1,.,TRBV10-3,12,CAISESAFEQFF
TRBJ2-5,.,TRBV5-1,14,CASSTGQMEETQYF
TRBJ1-3,once,TRBV28,17,CASSSTLGGLTGNTIYF
TRBJ2-7,.,TRBV10-3,16,CAISEFLAGGSYEQYF